This T cell receptor (beta chain) was documented in a study of T cell changes during pregnancy in multiple sclerosis. TCRdb keeps only in-frame clones here, not all; method: immunoSEQ multiplex PCR. The sample records about 24,000 clones, around nine tenths being singletons. Per germline, CDR1 SGHVS and CDR2 FQNEAQ. V was clipped by 5 bases and J by 8 bases, with 13 bases between them. The CDR3 is 13 residues long. This rearrangement joins TRBV7-8 to TRBJ2-1; no clear D. The input for sequencing was CD4+ T cells from peripheral blood mononuclear cells, taken in the first trimester of pregnancy. The sequence derives from a female donor in good health, enrolled as a control in a pregnancy study. The CDR3 sequence is CASSPPRFDEQFF. The CDR3 DNA reads TGTGCCAGCAGCCCCCCGCGGTTCGATGAGCAGTTCTTC.